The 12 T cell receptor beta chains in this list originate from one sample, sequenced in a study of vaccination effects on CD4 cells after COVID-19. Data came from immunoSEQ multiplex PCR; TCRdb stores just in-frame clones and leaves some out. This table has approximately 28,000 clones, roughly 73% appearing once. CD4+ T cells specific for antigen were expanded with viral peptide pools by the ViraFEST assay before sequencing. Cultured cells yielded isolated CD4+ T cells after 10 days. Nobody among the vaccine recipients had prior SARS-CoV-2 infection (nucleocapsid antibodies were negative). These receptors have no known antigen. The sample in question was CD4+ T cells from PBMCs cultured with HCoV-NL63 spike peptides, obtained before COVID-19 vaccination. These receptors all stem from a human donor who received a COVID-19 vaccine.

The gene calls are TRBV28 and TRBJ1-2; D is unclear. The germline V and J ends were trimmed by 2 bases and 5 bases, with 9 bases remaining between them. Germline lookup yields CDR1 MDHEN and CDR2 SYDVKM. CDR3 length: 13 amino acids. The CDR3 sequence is CASSLGSGYGYTF. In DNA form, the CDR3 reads TGTGCCAGCAGTTTAGGGAGTGGGTATGGCTACACCTTC.

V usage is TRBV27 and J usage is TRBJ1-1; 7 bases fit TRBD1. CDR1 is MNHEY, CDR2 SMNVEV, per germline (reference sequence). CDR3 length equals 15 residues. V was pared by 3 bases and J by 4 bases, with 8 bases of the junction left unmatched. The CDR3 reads CASSFKGGASTEAFF. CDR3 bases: TGTGCCAGCAGTTTCAAAGGGGGCGCGTCCACTGAAGCTTTCTTT.

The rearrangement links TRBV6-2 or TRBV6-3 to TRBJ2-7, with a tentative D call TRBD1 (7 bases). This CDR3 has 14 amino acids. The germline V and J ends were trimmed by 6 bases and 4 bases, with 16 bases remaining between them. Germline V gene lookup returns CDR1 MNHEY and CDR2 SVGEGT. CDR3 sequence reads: CASSPKGAGYEQYF. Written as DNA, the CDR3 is TGTGCCAGCAGCCCCAAGGGGGCGGGATACGAGCAGTACTTC.

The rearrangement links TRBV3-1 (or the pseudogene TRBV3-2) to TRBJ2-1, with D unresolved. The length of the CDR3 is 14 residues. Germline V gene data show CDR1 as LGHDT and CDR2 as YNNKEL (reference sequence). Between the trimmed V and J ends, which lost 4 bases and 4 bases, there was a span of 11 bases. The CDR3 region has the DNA TGTGCCAGCAGCCCCCTCCGAGAGTACAATGAGCAGTTCTTC. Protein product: CASSPLREYNEQFF.

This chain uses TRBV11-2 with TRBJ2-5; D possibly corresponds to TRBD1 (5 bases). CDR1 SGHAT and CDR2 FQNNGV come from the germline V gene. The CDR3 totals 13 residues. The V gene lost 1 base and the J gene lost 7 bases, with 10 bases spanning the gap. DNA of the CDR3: TGTGCCAGCAGCTTAGTTTTAGGGGTGACCCAGTACTTC. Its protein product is CASSLVLGVTQYF.

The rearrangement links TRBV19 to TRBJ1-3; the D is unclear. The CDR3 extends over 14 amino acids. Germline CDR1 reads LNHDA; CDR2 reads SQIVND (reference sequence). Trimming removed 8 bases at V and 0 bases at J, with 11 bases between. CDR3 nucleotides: TGTGCCAGTGCGCCGGCTCGCTCTGGAAACACCATATATTTT. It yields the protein CASAPARSGNTIYF.

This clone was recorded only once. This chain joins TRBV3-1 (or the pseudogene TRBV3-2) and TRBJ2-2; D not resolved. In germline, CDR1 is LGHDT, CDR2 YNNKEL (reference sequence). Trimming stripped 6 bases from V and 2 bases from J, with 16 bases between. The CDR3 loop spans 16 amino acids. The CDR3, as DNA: TGTGCCAGCAGTTTTCTTAGTACGGGTAACACCGGGGAGCTGTTTTTT. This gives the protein CASSFLSTGNTGELFF.

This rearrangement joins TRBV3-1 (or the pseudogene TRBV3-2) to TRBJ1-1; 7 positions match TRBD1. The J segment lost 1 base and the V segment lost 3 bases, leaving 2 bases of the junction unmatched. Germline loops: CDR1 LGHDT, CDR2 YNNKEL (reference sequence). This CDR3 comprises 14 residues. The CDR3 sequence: CASSHGQANTEAFF. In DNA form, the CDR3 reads TGTGCCAGCAGCCACGGACAGGCGAACACTGAAGCTTTCTTT.

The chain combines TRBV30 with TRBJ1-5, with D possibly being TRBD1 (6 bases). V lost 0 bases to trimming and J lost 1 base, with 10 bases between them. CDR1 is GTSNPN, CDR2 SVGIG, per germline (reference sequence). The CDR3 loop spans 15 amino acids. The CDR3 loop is CAWSVKGGSNQPQHF. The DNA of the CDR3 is TGTGCCTGGAGTGTTAAGGGGGGCAGCAATCAGCCCCAGCATTTT.

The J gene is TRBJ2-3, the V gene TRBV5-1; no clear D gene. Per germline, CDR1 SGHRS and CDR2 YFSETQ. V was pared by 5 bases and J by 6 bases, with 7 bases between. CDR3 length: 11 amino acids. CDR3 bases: TGCGCCAGCAGAGAAGGGGATACGCAGTATTTT. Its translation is CASREGDTQYF.

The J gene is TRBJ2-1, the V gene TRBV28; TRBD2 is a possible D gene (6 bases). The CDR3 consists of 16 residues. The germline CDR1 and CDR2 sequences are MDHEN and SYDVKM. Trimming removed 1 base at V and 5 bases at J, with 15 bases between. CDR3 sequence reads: CASSLLRRGGHNEQFF. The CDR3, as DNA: TGTGCCAGCAGTTTATTGAGGAGGGGCGGTCACAATGAGCAGTTCTTC.

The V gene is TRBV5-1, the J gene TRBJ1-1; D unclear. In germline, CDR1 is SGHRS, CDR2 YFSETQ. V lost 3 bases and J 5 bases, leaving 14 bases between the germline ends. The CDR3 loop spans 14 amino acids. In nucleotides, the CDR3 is TGCGCCAGCAGCTCCAGAAGGGTAGGGACTGAAGCTTTCTTT. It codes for CASSSRRVGTEAFF. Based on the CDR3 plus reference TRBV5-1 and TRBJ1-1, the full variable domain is KAGVTQTPRYLIKTRGQQVTLSCSPISGHRSVSWYQQTPGQGLQFLFEYFSETQRNKGNFPGRFSGRQFSNSRSEMNVSTLELGDSALYLCASSSRRVGTEAFFGQGTRLTVV.